These 21 T cell receptor beta chains originate from one sample sequenced in a study of blood T cells in healthy people across ages. For the second PCR, which ran for 7 to 11 cycles, a sample-barcoded 5' primer and a J-beta primer mix were used. TCRdb reanalysed the 5' RACE reads using MiXCR and keeps one entry per CDR3 protein. The data show about a million distinct CDR3 sequences, with roughly 51% seen just once and over 20% held by the top ten. Sequencing was carried out using blood. The receptors come from a woman aged 60 to 75 in good health.

The J gene is TRBJ2-7, the V gene TRBV29-1; 8 bases are a match to TRBD1. CDR1 and CDR2 from the germline V gene are SQVTM and ANQGSEA. Unmatched junction bases numbered 7, after V lost 5 bases and J lost 4 bases. The CDR3 contains 13 residues. This CDR3 is CSVKGTGGYEQYF. CDR3 nucleotides: TGCAGCGTTAAGGGGACAGGAGGATACGAGCAGTACTTC.

The gene calls are TRBV12-3 or TRBV12-4 and TRBJ1-5; D possibly corresponds to TRBD1 (6 bases). V was cut by 1 base and J by 9 bases, with 13 bases left in between. The CDR3 is made up of 14 amino acids. CDR3 region: CASSLGQAVRPQHF. The CDR3 DNA sequence: TGTGCCAGCAGTTTAGGACAGGCGGTTCGGCCCCAGCATTTT.

The chain couples TRBV14 to TRBJ2-4; D not certain. V shed 2 bases and J shed 8 bases, with 19 bases lying between them. Germline V gene data show CDR1 as SGHDN and CDR2 as FVKESK. This CDR3 has 16 residues. The CDR3 sequence: CASSQHLTRSKDIQYF. In DNA, the CDR3 is TGTGCCAGCAGCCAACACTTGACCCGTTCTAAAGACATTCAGTACTTC.

The J gene is TRBJ2-5, the V gene TRBV20-1, with 11 bases fitting TRBD2. After removal of 6 bases from V and 4 bases from J, the junction contained 10 bases not matched to a gene. This CDR3 comprises 15 residues. CDR1 is DFQATT, CDR2 SNEGSKA, per germline (reference sequence). CDR3 residues: CSALPLAGVGETQYF. CDR3 coding DNA: TGCAGTGCACTTCCACTAGCGGGAGTTGGAGAGACCCAGTACTTC.

CDR3 region: CASSSTSGRAEYNEQFF. In DNA form, the CDR3 reads TGTGCCAGCAGCTCGACTAGCGGGAGGGCGGAATACAATGAGCAGTTCTTC. The chain combines TRBV3-1 with TRBJ2-1; 14 bases align to TRBD2. From germline, CDR1 is LGHDT and CDR2 YNNKEL (reference sequence). V lost 5 bases, J lost 4 bases, and 7 bases stayed unmatched. The CDR3 runs to 17 residues.

The rearrangement uses TRBV20-1 and TRBJ1-4, with 9 bases matching TRBD1. Germline-derived CDR1 and CDR2 are DFQATT and SNEGSKA (reference sequence). With 6 bases clipped from V and 8 bases from J, the junction kept 13 bases outside the gene matches. The CDR3 is 15 residues long. In DNA form, the CDR3 reads TGCAGTGCGCACCTAGTGGGACAGGGTCGAGAAAAACTGTTTTTT. It translates to CSAHLVGQGREKLFF.

The rearrangement links TRBV29-1 to TRBJ2-1; no firm D call. CDR1 is SQVTM and CDR2 is ANQGSEA in the germline V gene. The V end lost 7 bases, the J end lost 4 bases, and 14 bases lay between the germline ends. The CDR3 has 13 amino acids. DNA of the CDR3: TGCAGCGCCCGACAACAACTATACAATGAGCAGTTCTTC. This encodes CSARQQLYNEQFF.

The chain has TRBV7-9 and TRBJ1-2; a possible D gene is TRBD1 (5 bases). Between the trimmed V and J ends, which lost 5 bases and 5 bases, there was a span of 15 bases. The length of the CDR3 is 14 residues. The germline gives CDR1 SEHNR, CDR2 FQNEAQ (reference sequence). CDR3 residues: CASSPMGQEYGYTF. In DNA, the CDR3 is TGTGCCAGCAGCCCTATGGGGCAGGAATATGGCTACACCTTC.

This clonotype has more than one count but fewer than ten. J is TRBJ2-7 and V is TRBV28; no firm D call. Germline V gene data show CDR1 as MDHEN and CDR2 as SYDVKM. V gave up 3 bases and J gave up 0 bases, with 18 bases separating them. The CDR3 totals 17 residues. The CDR3 is CASSFLRSGLSSYEQYF. In DNA, the CDR3 is TGTGCCAGCAGTTTTTTGAGATCGGGTCTTAGCTCCTACGAGCAGTACTTC.

The chain links TRBV20-1 to TRBJ2-7; D gene ambiguous. The J call may not be correct, given that the DNA end is closer to TRBJ2-5. The CDR3 runs to 14 residues. Germline CDR1 is DFQATT and CDR2 is SNEGSKA (reference sequence). CDR3 sequence (DNA): TGCAGTGCTAGAGGGGCCCTAGGGATTGGGACCCAGTACTTC. Translated: CSARGALGIGTQYF.

This chain's CDR3 is CASSQRTGGAGANVLTF. The CDR3 nucleotides read TGCGCCAGCAGCCAACGGACAGGGGGCGCTGGGGCCAACGTCCTGACTTTC. The chain combines TRBV4-3 with TRBJ2-6, with 11 bases that match TRBD1. Germline CDR1 is LGHNA and CDR2 is YSLEER. The trim removed 2 bases at V and 2 bases at J, leaving 2 bases unmatched. The CDR3 extends over 17 amino acids.

The chain couples TRBV11-2 to TRBJ2-3; 7 bases are a match to TRBD2. J was trimmed by 4 bases and V by 2 bases; bases with no gene match: 6. The CDR3 loop spans 15 amino acids. The germline gives CDR1 SGHAT, CDR2 FQNNGV. The CDR3 nucleotides are TGTGCCAGCAGCTTATTCGGCGGGAGCGCAGATACGCAGTATTTT. It yields the protein CASSLFGGSADTQYF.

The rearrangement links TRBV5-6 to TRBJ2-7, with D possibly TRBD2 on 7 matching bases. CDR1 is SGHDT, CDR2 YYEEEE, per germline. The V gene lost 6 bases and the J gene lost 0 bases, with 16 bases spanning the gap. The CDR3 length is 15 residues. As DNA, the CDR3 is TGTGCCAGCAAACCGGGGGGCGGTAGCTCCTACGAGCAGTACTTC. This gives the protein CASKPGGGSSYEQYF.

V usage is TRBV11-1 and J usage is TRBJ2-5; unclear D gene. Germline V gives CDR1 SGHAT, CDR2 FQDESV (reference sequence). The V gene lost 8 bases and the J gene lost 4 bases, with 11 bases spanning the gap. CDR3 size: 12 residues. The CDR3 bases are TGTGCCAGCCAGTTCTCGCCAGAGACCCAGTACTTC. Its translation: CASQFSPETQYF.

This clonotype was detected only a few times. The chain joins TRBV6-5 to TRBJ2-4; 7 nucleotides agree with TRBD1. The CDR3 extends over 12 amino acids. Losses at the gene ends were 2 bases for V and 14 bases for J; bases not matched to a gene: 6. The germline V gene encodes CDR1 MNHEY and CDR2 SVGAGI. The CDR3 DNA is TGTGCCAGCAGTTACACCACAGGGGCGGAGTACTTC. Protein: CASSYTTGAEYF.

Comments on this clonotype: One end of the junction does not line up with germline, which may come from a read error. The rearrangement uses TRBV6-5 and TRBJ2-5; TRBD1 might be the D (5 bases). This CDR3 has 14 residues. Germline lookup yields CDR1 MNHEY and CDR2 SVGAGI. CDR3 loop: CASSKGPRQGTQYF. In nucleotides, the CDR3 is TGTGCCAGCAGCAAGGGGCCACGGCAAGGGACCCAGTACTTC.

The V gene is TRBV5-1, the J gene TRBJ2-3; 8 bases match TRBD1. V shed 7 bases and J 4 bases; nucleotides not matched to a gene: 11. Germline CDR1 and CDR2: SGHRS and YFSETQ. This CDR3 comprises 15 residues. The CDR3 protein is CASSAGQGLADTQYF. In nucleotides, the CDR3 is TGCGCCAGCTCTGCCGGACAGGGCCTAGCAGATACGCAGTATTTT.

The chain uses TRBV20-1 and TRBJ2-7; tentatively, D is TRBD2 (6 bases). With 1 base removed from V and 7 bases from J, the gap between germline ends came to 26 bases. Germline V gene sequence: CDR1 DFQATT, CDR2 SNEGSKA (reference sequence). This CDR3 spans 17 amino acids. CDR3 bases: TGCAGTGCTAGAGGGGGGGACCGGGACTCCTCCTACAATGAGCAGTACTTC. Its protein is CSARGGDRDSSYNEQYF.

The chain is built from TRBV4-3 and TRBJ2-7; 9 bases align to TRBD1. V shed 1 base and J 2 bases; nucleotides not matched to a gene: 6. The germline CDR1 and CDR2 sequences are LGHNA and YSLEER. CDR3 length equals 16 residues. The CDR3, as DNA: TGCGCCAGCAGCCAAGGCCTGACAGGGGGGGCCTACGAGCAGTACTTC. This sequence encodes CASSQGLTGGAYEQYF.

The gene calls are TRBV6-5 and TRBJ2-7; maybe TRBD1 (6 bases). Germline CDR1 MNHEY, CDR2 SVGAGI. The CDR3 has 15 amino acids. The ends were cut back, 5 bases at V and 0 bases at J, with 14 bases in the middle. The CDR3 nucleotides read TGTGCCAGCAGTGGGATTGGGACACGCTCCTACGAGCAGTACTTC. Its protein product is CASSGIGTRSYEQYF.

The gene calls are TRBV7-2 and TRBJ2-1, with 7 bases lining up with TRBD2. Germline lookup yields CDR1 SGHTA and CDR2 FQGNSA. V was pared by 5 bases and J by 0 bases, with 13 bases of the junction left unmatched. CDR3 length equals 18 residues. DNA of the CDR3: TGTGCCAGCAGCCGTAAGCTTAGCGGGCCGCCCTCCTACAATGAGCAGTTCTTC. Translating gives CASSRKLSGPPSYNEQFF.